This record looks at one TCR beta chain sequence and its context. The RNA, about 0.5 to 1 ug, was put through reverse transcription using random hexamers. immunoSEQ multiplex PCR amplified TCR beta CDR3 across 54 Vbeta, 13 Jbeta. One entry per CDR3 protein results from TCRdb running MiXCR on the immunoSEQ multiplex PCR reads. In the table there are 150,000 to 200,000 distinct CDR3 sequences, approximately 95% of which are singletons. This specimen belongs to a study of CD8 T cells in Susac syndrome. On the study more broadly: Treatment at blood withdrawal was none, corticosteroids, or intravenous immunoglobulin alone in Susac syndrome patients.

The germline gives CDR1 LNHNV, CDR2 YYDKDF (reference sequence). The CDR3 extends over 17 amino acids. V shed 1 base, J shed 3 bases, and the junction held 8 bases outside the gene matches. Isolation of CD8+ and CD4+ T cells was performed negatively, whereas enrichment of TEMRA cells was done by FACS. The sequence was obtained from a human donor with Susac syndrome. The sequenced sample consisted of CD4+ T cells from PBMCs. The gene calls are TRBV15 and TRBJ2-1, with 8 bases matching TRBD2. CDR3 sequence: CATSRGGLVSLYNEQFF. In DNA form, the CDR3 reads TGTGCCACCAGCAGAGGGGGACTAGTGTCCCTCTACAATGAGCAGTTCTTC.